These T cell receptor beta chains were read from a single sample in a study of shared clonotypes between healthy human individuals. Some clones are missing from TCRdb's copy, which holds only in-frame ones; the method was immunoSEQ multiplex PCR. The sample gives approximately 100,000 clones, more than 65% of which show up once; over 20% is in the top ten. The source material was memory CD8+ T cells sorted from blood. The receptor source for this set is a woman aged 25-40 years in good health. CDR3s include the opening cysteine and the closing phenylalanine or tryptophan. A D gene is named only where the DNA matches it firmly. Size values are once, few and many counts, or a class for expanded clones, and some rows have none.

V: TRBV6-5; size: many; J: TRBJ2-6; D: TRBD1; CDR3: CASTDRGPGANVLTF; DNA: TGTGCCAGCACGGACAGGGGGCCTGGGGCCAACGTCCTGACTTTC
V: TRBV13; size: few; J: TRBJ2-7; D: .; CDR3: CASSLRSPERYF; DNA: TGTGCCAGCAGCTTAAGGTCCCCGGAGCGATACTTC
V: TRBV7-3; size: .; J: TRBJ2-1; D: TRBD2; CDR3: CASSLIPSGRDPYNEQFF; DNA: TGTGCCAGCAGCTTAATCCCCAGCGGGAGGGACCCCTACAATGAGCAGTTCTTC
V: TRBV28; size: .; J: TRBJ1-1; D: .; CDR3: CASSLEPGLEAFF; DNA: TGTGCCAGCAGTTTAGAGCCAGGGCTTGAAGCTTTCTTT
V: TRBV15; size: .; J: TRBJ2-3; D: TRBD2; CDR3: CATSRTSGSPDTQYF; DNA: TGTGCCACCAGCAGGACTAGCGGGAGCCCAGATACGCAGTATTTT
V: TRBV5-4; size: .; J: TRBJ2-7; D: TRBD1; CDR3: CASSRGTGWEQYF; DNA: TGTGCCAGCAGCCGCGGGACAGGGTGGGAGCAGTACTTC
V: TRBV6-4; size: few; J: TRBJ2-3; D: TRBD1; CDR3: CASSDGQGADTQYF; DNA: TGTGCCAGCAGTGACGGACAGGGGGCAGATACGCAGTATTTT
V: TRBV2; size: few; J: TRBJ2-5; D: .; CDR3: CASTIQETQYF; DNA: TGTGCCAGCACCATCCAAGAGACCCAGTACTTC
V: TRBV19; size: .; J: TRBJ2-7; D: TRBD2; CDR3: CASSIDTGLAGGPYEQYF; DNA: TGTGCCAGTAGTATAGACACAGGACTAGCGGGAGGCCCCTACGAGCAGTACTTC
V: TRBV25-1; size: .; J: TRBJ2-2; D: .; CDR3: CASSLSRGHLNTGELFF; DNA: TGTGCCAGCAGCTTGTCCCGCGGACACTTGAACACCGGGGAGCTGTTTTTT
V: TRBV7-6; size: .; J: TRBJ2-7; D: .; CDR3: CASSLKADGGLIDEQYF; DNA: TGTGCCAGCAGCCTTAAGGCCGACGGGGGGCTGATCGACGAGCAGTACTTC
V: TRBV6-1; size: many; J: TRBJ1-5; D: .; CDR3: CASSELSGGGSQPQHF; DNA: TGTGCCAGCAGTGAACTCTCCGGGGGGGGTAGTCAGCCCCAGCATTTT
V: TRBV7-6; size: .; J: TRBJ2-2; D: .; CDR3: CASSLAGGELFF; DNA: TGTGCCAGCAGCTTAGCAGGGGGGGAGCTGTTTTTT
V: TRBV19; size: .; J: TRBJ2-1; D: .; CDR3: CASRARDSYNEQFF; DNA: TGTGCCAGTAGGGCAAGGGACTCCTACAATGAGCAGTTCTTC
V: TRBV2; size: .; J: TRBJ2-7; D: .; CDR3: CASSERTGRPEQYF; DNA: TGTGCCAGCAGTGAACGAACAGGGAGGCCCGAGCAGTACTTC
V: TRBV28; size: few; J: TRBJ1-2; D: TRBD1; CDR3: CASSPRTGNYNYGYTF; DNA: TGTGCCAGCAGTCCCCGGACAGGAAACTACAACTATGGCTACACCTTC
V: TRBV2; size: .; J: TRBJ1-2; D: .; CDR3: CASSDSGGYTF; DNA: TGTGCCAGCAGTGACTCAGGTGGCTACACCTTC
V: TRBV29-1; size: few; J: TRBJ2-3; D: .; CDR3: CSITSATTQYF; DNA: TGCAGCATAACGTCAGCGACTACGCAGTATTTT
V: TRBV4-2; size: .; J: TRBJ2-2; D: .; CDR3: CASSQVGSSRLPGELFF; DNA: TGTGCCAGCAGCCAAGTCGGCTCTAGCCGTCTCCCCGGGGAGCTGTTTTTT
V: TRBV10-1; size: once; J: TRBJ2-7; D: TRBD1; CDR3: CASSESVWTGPYEQYF; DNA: TGCGCCAGCAGTGAGTCAGTGTGGACAGGACCCTACGAGCAGTACTTC
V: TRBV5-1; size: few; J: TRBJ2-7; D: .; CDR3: CASSDQQGEGCEQYF; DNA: TGCGCCAGCAGCGACCAACAGGGAGAGGGATGCGAGCAGTACTTC
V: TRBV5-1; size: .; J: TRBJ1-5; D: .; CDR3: CASSLAGNQPQHF; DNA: TGCGCCAGCAGCTTGGCTGGCAATCAGCCCCAGCATTTT
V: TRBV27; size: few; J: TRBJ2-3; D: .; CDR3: CASGLTSTDTQYF; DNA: TGTGCCAGCGGGCTAACTAGCACAGATACGCAGTATTTT
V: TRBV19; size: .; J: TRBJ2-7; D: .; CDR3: CASSMGQGYEQYF; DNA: TGTGCCAGTAGTATGGGGCAGGGCTACGAGCAGTACTTC
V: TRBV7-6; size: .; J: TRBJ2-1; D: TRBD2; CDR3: CASSYDSGRAYNEQFF; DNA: TGTGCCAGCAGCTACGATAGCGGGAGGGCCTACAATGAGCAGTTCTTC
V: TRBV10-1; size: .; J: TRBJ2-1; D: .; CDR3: CASSPTGSPYNEQFF; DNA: TGCGCCAGCAGTCCTACCGGGAGTCCCTACAATGAGCAGTTCTTC
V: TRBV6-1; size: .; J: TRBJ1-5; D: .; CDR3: CASSEKGNARGFQPQHF; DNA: TGTGCCAGCAGTGAAAAGGGGAACGCCAGGGGATTCCAGCCCCAGCATTTT
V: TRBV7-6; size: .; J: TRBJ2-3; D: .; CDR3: CASSLGQKQYF; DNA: TGTGCCAGCAGCTTAGGGCAGAAGCAGTATTTT
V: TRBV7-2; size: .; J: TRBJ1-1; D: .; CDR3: CASSLGRRGFYGWAAEAFF; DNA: TGTGCCAGCAGCTTAGGTCGCCGGGGCTTTTACGGCTGGGCGGCTGAAGCTTTCTTT
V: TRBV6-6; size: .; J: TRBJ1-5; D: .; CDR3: CASRRAGRNQPQHF; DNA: TGTGCCAGCCGCAGGGCGGGGCGCAATCAGCCCCAGCATTTT
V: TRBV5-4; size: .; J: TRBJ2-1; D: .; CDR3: CASSLWRNEQFF; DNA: TGTGCCAGCAGCTTGTGGAGGAATGAGCAGTTCTTC
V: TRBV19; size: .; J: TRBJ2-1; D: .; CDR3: CASSGWAANEQFF; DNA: TGTGCCAGTAGTGGGTGGGCCGCGAATGAGCAGTTCTTC
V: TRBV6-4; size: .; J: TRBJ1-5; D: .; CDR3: CASSGGTENQPQHF; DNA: TGTGCCAGCAGTGGGGGGACGGAGAATCAGCCCCAGCATTTT
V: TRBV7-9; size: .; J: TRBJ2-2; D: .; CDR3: CASSLGQVDAGELFF; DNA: TGTGCCAGCAGCTTAGGTCAGGTGGACGCCGGGGAGCTGTTTTTT
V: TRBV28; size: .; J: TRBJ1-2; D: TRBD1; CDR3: CASTSPLAGGAYGYTF; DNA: TGTGCCAGCACAAGTCCCCTCGCAGGGGGAGCCTATGGCTACACCTTC
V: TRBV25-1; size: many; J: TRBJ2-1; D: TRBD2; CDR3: CASSEGGGRVYNEQFF; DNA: TGTGCCAGCAGCGAAGGAGGCGGGAGGGTCTACAATGAGCAGTTCTTC
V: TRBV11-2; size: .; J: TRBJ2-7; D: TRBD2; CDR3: CASSLGSSGSIYEQYF; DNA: TGTGCCAGCAGCTTAGGCAGTAGCGGGAGTATCTACGAGCAGTACTTC
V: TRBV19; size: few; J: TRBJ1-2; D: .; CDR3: CASSPIEGLNYGYTF; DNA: TGTGCCAGTAGTCCGATTGAGGGCCTGAACTATGGCTACACCTTC
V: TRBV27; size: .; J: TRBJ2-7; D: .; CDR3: CASSRYVAGTYYEQYF; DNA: TGTGCCAGCAGCCGTTACGTGGCGGGGACATACTACGAGCAGTACTTC
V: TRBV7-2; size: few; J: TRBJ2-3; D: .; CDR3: CASSSYTDTQYF; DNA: TGTGCCAGCAGCTCCTATACTGATACGCAGTATTTT
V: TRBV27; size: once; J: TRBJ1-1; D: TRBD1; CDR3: CASSLGGQGPFF; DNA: TGTGCCAGCAGTTTAGGCGGACAGGGGCCTTTCTTT
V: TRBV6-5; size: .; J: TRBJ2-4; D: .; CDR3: CASSYSRGAKNIQYF; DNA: TGTGCCAGCAGTTACTCGAGGGGAGCCAAAAACATTCAGTACTTC
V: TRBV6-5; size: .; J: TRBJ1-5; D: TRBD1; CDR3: CASSSTGEGQPQHF; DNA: TGTGCCAGCAGTTCGACAGGGGAGGGTCAGCCCCAGCATTTT
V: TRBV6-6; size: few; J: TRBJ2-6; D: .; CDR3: CASSRPSSGANVLTF; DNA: TGTGCCAGCAGCCGCCCGTCTTCTGGGGCCAACGTCCTGACTTTC
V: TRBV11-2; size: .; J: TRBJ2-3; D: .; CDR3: CASSLGPQGTDTQYF; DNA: TGTGCCAGCAGCTTAGGTCCCCAGGGAACAGATACGCAGTATTTT
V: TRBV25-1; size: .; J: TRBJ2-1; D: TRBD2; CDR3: CASSTGTSGRGEQFF; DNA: TGTGCCAGCAGTACCGGGACTAGCGGGAGGGGTGAGCAGTTCTTC
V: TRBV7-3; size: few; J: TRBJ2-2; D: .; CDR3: CASSETSGYTGELFF; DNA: TGTGCCAGCAGCGAAACGTCAGGGTACACCGGGGAGCTGTTTTTT
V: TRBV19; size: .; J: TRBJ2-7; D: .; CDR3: CASSIALAAEQYF; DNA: TGTGCCAGTAGTATTGCACTAGCCGCCGAGCAGTACTTC
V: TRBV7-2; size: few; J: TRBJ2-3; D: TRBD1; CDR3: CASYQGGSGRTDTQYF; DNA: TGTGCCAGTTATCAAGGGGGCAGCGGACGCACAGATACGCAGTATTTT
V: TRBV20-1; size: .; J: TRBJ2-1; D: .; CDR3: CSATGTEGQFF; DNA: TGCAGTGCTACCGGGACCGAGGGGCAGTTCTTC